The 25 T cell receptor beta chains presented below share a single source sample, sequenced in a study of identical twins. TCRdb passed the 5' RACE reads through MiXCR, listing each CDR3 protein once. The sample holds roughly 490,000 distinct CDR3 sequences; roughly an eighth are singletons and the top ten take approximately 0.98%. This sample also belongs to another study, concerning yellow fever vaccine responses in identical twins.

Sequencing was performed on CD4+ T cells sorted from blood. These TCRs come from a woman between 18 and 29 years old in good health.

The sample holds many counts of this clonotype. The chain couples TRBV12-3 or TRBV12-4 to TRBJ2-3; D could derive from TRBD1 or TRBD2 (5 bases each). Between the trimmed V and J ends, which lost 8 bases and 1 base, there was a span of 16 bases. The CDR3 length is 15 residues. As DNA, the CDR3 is TGTGCCAGCTCCCTACCCAGAGGGGGCACAGATACGCAGTATTTT. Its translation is CASSLPRGGTDTQYF.

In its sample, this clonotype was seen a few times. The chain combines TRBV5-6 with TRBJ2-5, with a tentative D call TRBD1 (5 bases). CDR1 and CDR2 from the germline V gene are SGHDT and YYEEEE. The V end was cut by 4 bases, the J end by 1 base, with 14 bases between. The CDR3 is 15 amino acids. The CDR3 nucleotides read TGTGCCAGCAGCCGAACCCCAGGGTCCCAAGAGACCCAGTACTTC. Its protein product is CASSRTPGSQETQYF.

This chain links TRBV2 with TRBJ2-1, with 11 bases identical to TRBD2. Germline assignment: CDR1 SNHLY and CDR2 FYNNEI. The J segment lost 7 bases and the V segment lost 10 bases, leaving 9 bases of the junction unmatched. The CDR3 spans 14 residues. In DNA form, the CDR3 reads TGTGCCACTCGAACTAGCGGGGGTGGGAATGAGCAGTTCTTC. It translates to CATRTSGGGNEQFF.

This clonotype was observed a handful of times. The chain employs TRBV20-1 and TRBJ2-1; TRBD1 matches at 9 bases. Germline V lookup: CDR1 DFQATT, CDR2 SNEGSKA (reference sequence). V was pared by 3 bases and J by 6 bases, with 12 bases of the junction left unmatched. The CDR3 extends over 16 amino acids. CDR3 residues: CSASLAGQGKVNEQFF. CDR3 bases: TGCAGTGCTAGTCTGGCGGGACAGGGAAAGGTCAATGAGCAGTTCTTC.

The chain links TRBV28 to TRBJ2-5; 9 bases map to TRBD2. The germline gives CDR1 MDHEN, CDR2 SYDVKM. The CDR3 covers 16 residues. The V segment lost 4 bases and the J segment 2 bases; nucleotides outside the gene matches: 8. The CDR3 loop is CASSSPGLAGQETQYF. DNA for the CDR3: TGTGCCAGCAGTTCTCCGGGGCTAGCGGGACAAGAGACCCAGTACTTC.

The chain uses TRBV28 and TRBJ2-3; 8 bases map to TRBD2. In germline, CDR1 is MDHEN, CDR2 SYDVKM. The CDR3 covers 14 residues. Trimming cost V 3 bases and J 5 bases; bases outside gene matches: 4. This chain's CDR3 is CASSFSGSGDTQYF. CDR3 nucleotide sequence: TGTGCCAGCAGTTTCAGCGGGAGTGGAGATACGCAGTATTTT.

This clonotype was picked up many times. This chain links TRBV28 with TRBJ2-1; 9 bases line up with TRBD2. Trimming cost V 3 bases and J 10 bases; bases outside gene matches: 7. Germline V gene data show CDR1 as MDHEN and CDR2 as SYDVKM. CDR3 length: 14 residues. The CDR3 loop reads CASSLAGLATEQFF. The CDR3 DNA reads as TGTGCCAGCAGTTTGGCCGGACTAGCGACCGAGCAGTTCTTC.

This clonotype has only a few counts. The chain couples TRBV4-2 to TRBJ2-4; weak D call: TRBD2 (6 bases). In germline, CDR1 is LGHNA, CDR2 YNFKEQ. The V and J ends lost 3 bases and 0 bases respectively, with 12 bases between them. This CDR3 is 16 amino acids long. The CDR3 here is CASSQASALAKNIQYF. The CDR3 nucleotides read TGTGCCAGCAGCCAGGCTAGCGCTCTAGCCAAAAACATTCAGTACTTC.

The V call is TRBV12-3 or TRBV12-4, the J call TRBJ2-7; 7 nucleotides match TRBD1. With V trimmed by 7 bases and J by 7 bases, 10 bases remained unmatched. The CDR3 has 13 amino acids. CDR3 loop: CASTRTGLGEQYF. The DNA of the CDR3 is TGTGCCAGCACCAGGACAGGACTGGGGGAGCAGTACTTC.

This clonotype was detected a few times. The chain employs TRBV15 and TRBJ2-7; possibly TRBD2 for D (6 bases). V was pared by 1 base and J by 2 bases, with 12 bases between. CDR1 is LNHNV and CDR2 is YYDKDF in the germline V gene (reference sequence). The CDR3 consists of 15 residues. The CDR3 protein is CATSRGNGGAYEQYF. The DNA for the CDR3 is TGTGCCACCAGCAGAGGTAACGGCGGGGCCTACGAGCAGTACTTC.

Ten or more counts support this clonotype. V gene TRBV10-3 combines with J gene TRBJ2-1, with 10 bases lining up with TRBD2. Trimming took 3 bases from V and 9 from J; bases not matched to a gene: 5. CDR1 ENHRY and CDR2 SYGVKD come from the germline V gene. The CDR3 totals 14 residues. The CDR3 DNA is TGTGCCATCAGTGAACTAGCGGGAATCGGTGAGCAGTTCTTC. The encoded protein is CAISELAGIGEQFF.

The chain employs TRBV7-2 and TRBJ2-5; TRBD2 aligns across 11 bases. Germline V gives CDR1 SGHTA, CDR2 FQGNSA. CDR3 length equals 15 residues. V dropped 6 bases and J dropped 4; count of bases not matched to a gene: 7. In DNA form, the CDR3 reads TGTGCCAGCAGACCGATAGCGGGAGGGGGAGAGACCCAGTACTTC. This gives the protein CASRPIAGGGETQYF.

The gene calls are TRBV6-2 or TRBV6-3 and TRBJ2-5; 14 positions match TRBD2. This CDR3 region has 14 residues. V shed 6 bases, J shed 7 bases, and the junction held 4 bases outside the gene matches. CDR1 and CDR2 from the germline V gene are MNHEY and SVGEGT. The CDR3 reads CASRTSGRAGTQYF. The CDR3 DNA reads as TGTGCCAGCAGGACTAGCGGGAGGGCGGGGACCCAGTACTTC.

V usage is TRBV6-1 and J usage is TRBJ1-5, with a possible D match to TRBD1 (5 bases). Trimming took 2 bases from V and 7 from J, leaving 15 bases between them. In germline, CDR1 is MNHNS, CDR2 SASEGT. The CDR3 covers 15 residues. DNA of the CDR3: TGTGCCAGCAGTGAACGGGCAGGGCAACGGCAGCCCCAGCATTTT. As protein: CASSERAGQRQPQHF.

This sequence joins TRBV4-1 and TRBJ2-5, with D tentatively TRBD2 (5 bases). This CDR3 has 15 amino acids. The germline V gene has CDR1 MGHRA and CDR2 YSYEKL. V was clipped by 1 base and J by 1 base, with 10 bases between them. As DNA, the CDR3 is TGCGCCAGCAGCCAAGCACCGCTAGCCCAAGAGACCCAGTACTTC. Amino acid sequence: CASSQAPLAQETQYF.

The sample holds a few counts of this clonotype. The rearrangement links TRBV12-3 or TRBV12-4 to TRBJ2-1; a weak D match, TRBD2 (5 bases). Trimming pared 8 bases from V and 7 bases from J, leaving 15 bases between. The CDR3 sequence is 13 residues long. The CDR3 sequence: CASRLAQRNEQFF. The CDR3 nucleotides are TGTGCCAGCCGCCTAGCTCAGAGGAATGAGCAGTTCTTC.

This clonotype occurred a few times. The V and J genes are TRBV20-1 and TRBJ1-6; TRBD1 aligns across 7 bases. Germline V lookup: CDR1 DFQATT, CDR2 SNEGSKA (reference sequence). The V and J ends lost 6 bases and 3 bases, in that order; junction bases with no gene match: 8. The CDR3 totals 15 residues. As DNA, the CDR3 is TGCAGTGCAAAACGACAGGGATACTATAATTCACCCCTCCACTTT. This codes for CSAKRQGYYNSPLHF.

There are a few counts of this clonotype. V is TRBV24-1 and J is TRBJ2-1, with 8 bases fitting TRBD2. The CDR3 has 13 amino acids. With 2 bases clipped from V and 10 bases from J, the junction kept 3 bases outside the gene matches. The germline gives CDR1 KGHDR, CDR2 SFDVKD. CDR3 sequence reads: CATSDSGRVEQFF. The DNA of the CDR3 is TGTGCCACCAGTGATTCCGGGAGGGTCGAGCAGTTCTTC.

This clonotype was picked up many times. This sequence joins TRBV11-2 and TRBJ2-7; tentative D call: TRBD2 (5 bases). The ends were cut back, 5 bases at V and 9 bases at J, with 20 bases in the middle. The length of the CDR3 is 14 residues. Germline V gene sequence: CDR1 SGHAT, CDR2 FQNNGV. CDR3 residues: CASSLGIEGMGQYF. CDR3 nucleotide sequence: TGTGCCAGCAGCCTAGGAATAGAGGGTATGGGGCAGTACTTC.

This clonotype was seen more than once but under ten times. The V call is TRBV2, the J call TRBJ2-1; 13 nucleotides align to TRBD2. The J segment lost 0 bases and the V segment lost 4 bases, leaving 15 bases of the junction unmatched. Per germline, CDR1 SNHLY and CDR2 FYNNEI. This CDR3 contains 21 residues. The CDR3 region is CASSGALGLAGTISSYNEQFF. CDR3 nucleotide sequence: TGTGCCAGCAGTGGAGCACTGGGACTAGCGGGAACGATTAGCTCCTACAATGAGCAGTTCTTC. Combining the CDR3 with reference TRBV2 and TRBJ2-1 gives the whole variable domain EPEVTQTPSHQVTQMGQEVILRCVPISNHLYFYWYRQILGQKVEFLVSFYNNEISEKSEIFDDQFSVERPDGSNFTLKIRSTKLEDSAMYFCASSGALGLAGTISSYNEQFFGPGTRLTVL.

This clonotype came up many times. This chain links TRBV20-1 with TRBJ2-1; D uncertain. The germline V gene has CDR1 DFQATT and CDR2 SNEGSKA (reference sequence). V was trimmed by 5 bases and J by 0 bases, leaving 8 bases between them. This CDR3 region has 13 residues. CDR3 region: CSARAPSYNEQFF. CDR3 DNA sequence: TGCAGTGCTCGGGCACCCTCCTACAATGAGCAGTTCTTC.

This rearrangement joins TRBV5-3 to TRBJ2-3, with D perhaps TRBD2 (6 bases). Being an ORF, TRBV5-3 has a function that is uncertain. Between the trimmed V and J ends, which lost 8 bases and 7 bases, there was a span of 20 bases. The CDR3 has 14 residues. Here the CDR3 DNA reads TGTGCCAGCGGCCCGGCGGGAAGAGAACATACGCAGTATTTT. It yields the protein CASGPAGREHTQYF.

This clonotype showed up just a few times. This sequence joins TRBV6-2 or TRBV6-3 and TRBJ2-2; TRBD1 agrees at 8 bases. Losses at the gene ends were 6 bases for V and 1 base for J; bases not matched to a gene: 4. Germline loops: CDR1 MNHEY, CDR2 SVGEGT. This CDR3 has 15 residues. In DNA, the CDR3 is TGTGCCAGCAGAAGGACAGGGATGAACACCGGGGAGCTGTTTTTT. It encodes CASRRTGMNTGELFF.

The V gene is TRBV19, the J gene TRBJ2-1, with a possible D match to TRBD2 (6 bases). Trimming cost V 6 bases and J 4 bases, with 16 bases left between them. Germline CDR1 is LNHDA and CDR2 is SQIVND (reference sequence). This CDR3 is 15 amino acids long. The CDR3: CASSPPGGRYNEQFF. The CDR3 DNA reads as TGTGCCAGTAGCCCCCCCGGGGGTAGATACAATGAGCAGTTCTTC. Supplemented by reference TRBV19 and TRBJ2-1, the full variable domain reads DGGITQSPKYLFRKEGQNVTLSCEQNLNHDAMYWYRQDPGQGLRLIYYSQIVNDFQKGDIAEGYSVSREKKESFPLTVTSAQKNPTAFYLCASSPPGGRYNEQFFGPGTRLTVL.

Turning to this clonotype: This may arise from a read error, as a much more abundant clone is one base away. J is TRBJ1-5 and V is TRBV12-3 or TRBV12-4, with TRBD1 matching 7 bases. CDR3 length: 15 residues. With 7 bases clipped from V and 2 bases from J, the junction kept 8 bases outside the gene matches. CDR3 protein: CASTLTGRGNQPQHF. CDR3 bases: TGTGCCAGCACGCTGACAGGGCGCGGCAATCAGCCCCAGCATTTT.